Described below is a single TCR beta chain sequence and its context. As yet, its antigen is unknown. V gave up 10 bases and J gave up 7 bases, with 3 bases separating them. Looked up from germline, CDR1 is SGHRS and CDR2 is YFSETQ. This CDR3 has 8 amino acids. This sample was taken from a study of response to subunit inactivated influenza vaccine. Study results and limitations: Researchers suggested that each seasonal influenza vaccination recruits few new T cells.

MiXCR, applied by TCRdb to the RT-PCR reads, yields one record per CDR3 protein. The table has about 700,000 distinct CDR3 sequences, 13% to 15% seen once. The rearrangement joins TRBV5-1 to TRBJ2-1; D is unresolved. The sequence was collected from a man aged 50-59 years who received an inactivated influenza vaccine. The sample was PBMCs from blood, taken 14 to 15 days before vaccination. The DNA for the CDR3 is TGCGCCGATAATGAGCAGTTCTTC. This gives the protein CADNEQFF.